These 27 T cell receptor beta chains share one sample of origin, sequenced in a study. Each CDR3 protein is one row after TCRdb ran MiXCR on the 5' RACE reads. The table records over 25,000 distinct CDR3 sequences, roughly a quarter of them present only once. The sorted Tregs were CD4+CD25+CD127-/low cells. Material for sequencing was tumor-infiltrating Tregs sorted from the breast tumor. Receptors were obtained from a female donor with breast cancer.

The chain joins TRBV14 to TRBJ2-1; perhaps TRBD2 as D (6 bases). The CDR3 loop spans 11 amino acids. The V end was cut by 6 bases, the J end by 7 bases, with 7 bases between. Germline values: CDR1 SGHDN, CDR2 FVKESK. CDR3 bases: TGTGCCAGCAGTGCGGGAAATGAGCAGTTCTTC. Translation gives CASSAGNEQFF.

V is TRBV7-2 and J is TRBJ2-7; D gene unclear. Per germline, CDR1 SGHTA and CDR2 FQGNSA. Trimming stripped 2 bases from V and 4 bases from J, with 12 bases between. The CDR3 loop spans 14 amino acids. CDR3 residues: CASSLSERSYEQYF. CDR3 in DNA: TGTGCCAGCAGCTTATCAGAACGCAGTTACGAGCAGTACTTC. The full variable domain, with the rest looked up from reference TRBV7-2 and TRBJ2-7, is GAGVSQSPSNKVTEKGKDVELRCDPISGHTALYWYRQSLGQGLEFLIYFQGNSAPDKSGLPSDRFSAERTGGSVSTLTIQRTQQEDSAVYLCASSLSERSYEQYFGPGTRLTVT.

This clonotype was seen more than once but under ten times. A read error may explain this, as a much larger clone is one base away. V gene TRBV4-2 combines with J gene TRBJ2-1; D is perhaps TRBD2 (5 bases). The V gene's germline CDR1 is LGHNA and CDR2 YNFKEQ. The CDR3 loop spans 14 amino acids. V dropped 0 bases and J dropped 8 bases, with 11 bases sitting between them. CDR3 coding DNA: TGTGCCAGCAGCCAAGAAGCTCTAGCCCATGAGCAGTTCTTC. Its protein is CASSQEALAHEQFF.

This clonotype turned up a few times. The chain uses TRBV3-1 and TRBJ2-1; D is uncertain. Trimming left V 3 bases short and J 3 bases short, with 6 bases between. The CDR3 runs to 13 residues. Germline CDR1 is LGHDT and CDR2 is YNNKEL (reference sequence). The CDR3 bases are TGTGCCAGCAGCCACCACGACTACAATGAGCAGTTCTTC. Its protein is CASSHHDYNEQFF.

At least ten counts were recorded for this clonotype. The chain links TRBV2 to TRBJ2-1; 9 positions agree with TRBD2. The length of the CDR3 is 17 residues. The ends lost 1 base at V and 9 bases at J; junction bases unmatched: 13. Germline values: CDR1 SNHLY, CDR2 FYNNEI. The CDR3: CASSEGGGRAPYAEQFF. The DNA of the CDR3 is TGTGCCAGCAGTGAAGGAGGCGGGAGGGCCCCTTATGCTGAGCAGTTCTTC.

Details on this clonotype: No conserved phenylalanine or tryptophan is present at the end of the CDR3, so a read error is the likely explanation. The CDR3 nucleotides read TGTGCCAGCAGTGGGACTAGTCTCAGTGAGCAGTTCTAC. Translation gives CASSGTSLSEQFY. The chain uses TRBV12-3 or TRBV12-4 and TRBJ2-1, with 8 bases fitting TRBD2. J was trimmed by 9 bases and V by 5 bases; bases with no gene match: 6. CDR3 size: 13 residues.

Turning to this clonotype: This may stem from a read error, because a much larger clone lies one nucleotide away. V gene TRBV5-1 combines with J gene TRBJ2-3; TRBD2 is a possible D gene (7 bases). The length of the CDR3 is 14 residues. The germline gives CDR1 SGHRS, CDR2 YFSETQ. The CDR3 DNA follows: TGCACCAGCAGCTTGGGGGGGCCAGAAGATACGCAGTATTTT. It specifies CTSSLGGPEDTQYF.

Concerning this clonotype itself: A much bigger clone sits one base away, suggesting this may be a read error. This chain links TRBV20-1 with TRBJ2-7; TRBD2 might be the D (5 bases). Germline V gene data show CDR1 as DFQATT and CDR2 as SNEGSKA (reference sequence). The CDR3 sequence is 13 residues long. This chain's CDR3 is CSARAGLHYEQHF. DNA for the CDR3: TGCAGTGCTAGAGCCGGACTGCACTACGAGCAGCACTTC.

Ten or more counts support this clonotype. The CDR3 spells CSARNRDFLGANYGYTF. CDR3 DNA: TGCAGTGCTAGAAACCGGGACTTCCTGGGAGCGAACTATGGCTACACCTTC. The rearrangement joins TRBV20-1 to TRBJ1-2; TRBD1 might be the D (5 bases). Trimming cost V 2 bases and J 2 bases, with 21 bases left between them. The germline gives CDR1 DFQATT, CDR2 SNEGSKA (reference sequence). This CDR3 region has 17 residues.

This chain uses TRBV29-1 with TRBJ2-7; 8 bases align to TRBD1. The CDR3 is 11 residues long. V lost 6 bases and J lost 6; bases outside the gene matches: 4. CDR1 SQVTM and CDR2 ANQGSEA come from the germline V gene. CDR3 in DNA: TGCAGCGTAGGGACAGGTCCCGAGCAGTACTTC. Translating gives CSVGTGPEQYF.

This clonotype was found many times. Here the CDR3 DNA reads TGTGCCAGCAGCTCCTTCGGGGGGCGTGGCAATGAGCAGTTCTTC. This sequence encodes CASSSFGGRGNEQFF. This chain joins TRBV11-2 and TRBJ2-1; D is possibly TRBD2 (7 bases). The germline gives CDR1 SGHAT, CDR2 FQNNGV. Trimming pared 4 bases from V and 6 bases from J, leaving 16 bases between. The CDR3 sequence is 15 residues long.

Turning to this clonotype: This clone may be a read error of a much larger clone one base away. The chain joins TRBV6-1 to TRBJ2-1; 7 bases match TRBD1. The germline V gene encodes CDR1 MNHNS and CDR2 SASEGT. This CDR3 region has 14 residues. DNA of the CDR3: TGTGCCAGCAGTCCGCGACAGGGCTCCAATGGGCAGTTCTTC. This translates into CASSPRQGSNGQFF.

This clonotype occurred many times. The chain recombines TRBV4-1 with TRBJ1-5; 8 bases map to TRBD1. The CDR3 is 14 residues long. Germline trimming cut 4 bases from V and 4 bases from J; bases unmatched to any gene: 3. Germline CDR1 reads MGHRA; CDR2 reads YSYEKL. The CDR3 here is CASSPTGGNQPQHF. DNA for the CDR3: TGCGCCAGCAGCCCTACAGGGGGGAATCAGCCCCAGCATTTT.

The sample holds a few counts of this clonotype. This chain uses TRBV6-5 with TRBJ2-3, with 9 bases fitting TRBD2. The V and J ends lost 7 bases and 8 bases, in that order; junction bases with no gene match: 7. This CDR3 contains 13 residues. Germline V gives CDR1 MNHEY, CDR2 SVGAGI. CDR3 bases: TGTGCCAGCACCAAAGCGGGGGGAGGTACGCAGTATTTT. Translating it yields CASTKAGGGTQYF.

This sequence joins TRBV25-1 and TRBJ1-4; D ambiguous. The CDR3 has 14 residues. The germline V gene encodes CDR1 MGHDK and CDR2 SYGVNS. V lost 6 bases to trimming and J lost 5 bases, with 13 bases between them. The DNA of the CDR3 is TGTGCCAGCAGGCCCCACGGGAACAATGAAAAACTGTTTTTT. Translated, it gives CASRPHGNNEKLFF.

The gene calls are TRBV20-1 and TRBJ2-3, with TRBD2 identical over 7 bases. CDR3 length equals 15 residues. CDR1 and CDR2 (germline): DFQATT, SNEGSKA (reference sequence). V trimming: 7 bases; J trimming: 2 bases; junction bases outside the gene matches: 12. The chain's CDR3 is CSGGGVSGLTDTQYF. The DNA for the CDR3 is TGCAGTGGGGGGGGTGTCAGCGGCCTCACAGATACGCAGTATTTT.

Details on this clonotype: A read error may explain this, as a much larger clone is one base away. The chain employs TRBV6-5 and TRBJ1-6; D gene uncertain. Per the germline V gene, CDR1 is MNHEY and CDR2 is SVGAGI. This CDR3 spans 16 amino acids. This chain's CDR3 is CASSYSGGPYNSPLQF. The CDR3 DNA is TGTGCCAGCAGTTACTCGGGAGGCCCTTATAATTCACCCCTCCAATTT.

V and J are TRBV12-3 or TRBV12-4 and TRBJ1-5; no firm D call. Trimming cost V 3 bases and J 7 bases, with 13 bases left between them. The CDR3 sequence is 14 residues long. CDR3 DNA: TGTGCCAGCAGTTTTTCCGGGTCTGAACAGCCCCAGCATTTT. Amino acids: CASSFSGSEQPQHF.

This clonotype qualifies as medium-sized. This chain connects TRBV4-1 to TRBJ1-2; no firm D call. In germline, CDR1 is MGHRA, CDR2 YSYEKL. V lost 5 bases and J 4 bases, leaving 14 bases between the germline ends. This CDR3 is 14 amino acids long. The CDR3, as DNA: TGCGCCAGCAGCGCCCCAACAGTTGGCTATGGCTACACCTTC. This codes for CASSAPTVGYGYTF.

Comment on this clonotype: One base away lies a much larger clone, so this may be a sequencing read error. V gene TRBV7-6 combines with J gene TRBJ1-1; tentative D call: TRBD1 (5 bases). The CDR3 runs 15 residues. Germline-derived CDR1 and CDR2 are SGHVS and FNYEAQ. The CDR3: CVSSTAGTVNTEAFF. The CDR3 DNA reads as TGTGTCAGCAGCACCGCAGGGACGGTGAACACTGAAGCTTTCTTT.

This clonotype was observed many times. The chain couples TRBV5-1 to TRBJ1-2; D gene uncertain. Germline lookup yields CDR1 SGHRS and CDR2 YFSETQ. The CDR3 sequence is 14 residues long. Trimming removed 0 bases from V and 2 bases from J, with 8 bases in between. The CDR3 coding sequence is TGCGCCAGCAGCTTGGACAGTAGAAACTATGGCTACACCTTC. Its protein is CASSLDSRNYGYTF.

This clonotype was seen a few times. This may stem from a read error, because a much larger clone lies one nucleotide away. This chain joins TRBV27 and TRBJ2-7, with D possibly matching TRBD1 (6 bases). This CDR3 region has 14 residues. V was clipped by 6 bases and J by 5 bases, with 17 bases between them. In germline, CDR1 is MNHEY, CDR2 SMNVEV (reference sequence). CDR3 loop: CASSPTGLTHEQYF. In nucleotides, the CDR3 is TGTGCCAGCAGCCCCACAGGGCTCACCCACGAGCAGTACTTC.

This clonotype was counted between two and nine times. The J gene is TRBJ1-1, the V gene TRBV7-2; 8 bases line up with TRBD1. The CDR3 has 15 residues. The V gene end was trimmed by 0 bases and the J gene end by 3 bases; junction bases not matched to a gene: 3. From germline, CDR1 is SGHTA and CDR2 FQGNSA. CDR3 amino acids: CASSLAGTGYTEAFF. The CDR3 DNA is TGTGCCAGCAGCTTAGCCGGGACAGGATACACTGAAGCTTTCTTT.

This clonotype was observed at least ten times. The chain joins TRBV5-1 to TRBJ2-1; D remains unclear. This CDR3 spans 15 amino acids. The germline CDR1 and CDR2 sequences are SGHRS and YFSETQ. V gave up 5 bases and J gave up 0 bases, with 12 bases separating them. The CDR3 region is CASSEDVLSYNEQFF. The DNA of the CDR3 is TGCGCCAGCAGTGAAGACGTTCTCTCCTACAATGAGCAGTTCTTC.

This clonotype was seen ten or more times. The chain links TRBV6-5 to TRBJ1-2; D remains unclear. V was pared by 4 bases and J by 4 bases, with 13 bases between. The germline gives CDR1 MNHEY, CDR2 SVGAGI. The length of the CDR3 is 14 residues. CDR3 residues: CASSSRSRSYGYTF. In nucleotides, the CDR3 is TGTGCCAGCAGTTCCCGGTCCAGATCCTATGGCTACACCTTC.

This clonotype was observed a few times. V usage is TRBV3-1 and J usage is TRBJ1-3; D may be TRBD1 (5 bases). V lost 4 bases to trimming and J lost 0 bases, with 13 bases between them. CDR3 length: 16 residues. From germline, CDR1 is LGHDT and CDR2 YNNKEL (reference sequence). CDR3 loop: CASSPRTISSGNTIYF. The CDR3, as DNA: TGTGCCAGCAGCCCAAGGACAATCAGCTCTGGAAACACCATATATTTT.

In regard to this clonotype: The CDR3 carries no conserved terminal phenylalanine or tryptophan, so it likely arises from a read error. This chain joins TRBV7-2 and TRBJ1-4, with 7 nucleotides matching TRBD1. There are 15 residues in the CDR3. V shed 5 bases and J 7 bases; nucleotides not matched to a gene: 10. Germline CDR1 reads SGHTA; CDR2 reads FQGNSA. The CDR3 spells CASSLSGQLIEKLFS. The CDR3 nucleotides read TGTGCCAGCAGCCTATCGGGACAGTTGATTGAAAAACTGTTTTCT.